These 21 T cell receptor beta chains originate from one sample sequenced in a study of metastatic and nonmetastatic thyroid tumors (dated by TCRdb to the early 2020s). Library generation was performed with PCR. The sequencing machine was an Illumina HiSeq 4000. TCRdb redid the processing of the public reads, applying fastp at Q25 and MiXCR, and retained in-frame beta chains. The sample table lists about 92,000 clones, around 14% of them with a count of one. The ten largest clones take up roughly 4% of the sample. No patient had received any treatment before thyroid surgery. Sequenced sample: blood. The receptor set was obtained from a female donor with papillary thyroid cancer or a benign thyroid nodule (not recorded which). Some clones in this sample may be carry-over from other donors' samples.

This clone appeared many times. V and J are TRBV6-1 and TRBJ2-7; D is uncertain. The CDR3 is 14 amino acids. Germline V gene data show CDR1 as MNHNS and CDR2 as SASEGT. V lost 6 bases and J 0 bases, leaving 12 bases between the germline ends. CDR3 residues: CASRFTMSSYEQYF. The CDR3 nucleotides read TGTGCCAGCAGGTTCACGATGAGCTCCTACGAGCAGTACTTC.

The chain joins TRBV7-9 to TRBJ1-2; 8 bases map to TRBD1. Germline-derived CDR1 and CDR2 are SEHNR and FQNEAQ (reference sequence). V gave up 3 bases and J gave up 4 bases; unmatched junction bases: 1. CDR3 length equals 13 residues. The CDR3 region has the DNA TGTGCCAGCAGCTTTGGACAGGGCTATGGCTACACCTTC. Translating it yields CASSFGQGYGYTF.

With regard to this clone: Relative to the germline gene, one junction end is altered; a read error may explain this. The chain uses TRBV6-2 or TRBV6-3 and TRBJ2-2, with 9 nucleotides matching TRBD2. The CDR3 covers 19 residues. Germline V gene lookup returns CDR1 MNHEY and CDR2 SVGEGT. The CDR3 sequence: CASSYSGTSRVLNTWELFF. CDR3 DNA sequence: TGTGCCAGCAGTTACTCCGGGACTAGCCGGGTTCTGAACACCTGGGAGCTGTTTTTT.

This clone has ten or more counts. The chain links TRBV5-1 to TRBJ2-7, with a possible D match to TRBD2 (5 bases). The CDR3 is 15 amino acids. Trimming cost V 0 bases and J 2 bases, with 12 bases left between them. Germline V gene data show CDR1 as SGHRS and CDR2 as YFSETQ. The CDR3 sequence is CASSLDGGPTYEQYF. The CDR3 nucleotides are TGCGCCAGCAGCTTGGATGGCGGGCCGACCTACGAGCAGTACTTC.

This clone was observed at least ten times. This chain joins TRBV5-1 and TRBJ1-1; D is undetermined. With 4 bases removed from V and 6 bases from J, the gap between germline ends came to 22 bases. The V gene's germline CDR1 is SGHRS and CDR2 YFSETQ. The CDR3 covers 16 residues. CDR3 DNA: TGCGCCAGCAGCAGTTACACCCCGAGTGGGCACCCTGAAGCTTTCTTT. It specifies CASSSYTPSGHPEAFF.

Comment on this clone: This may stem from a read error, because a much larger clone lies one nucleotide away. The V call is TRBV5-6, the J call TRBJ2-5, with D possibly TRBD2 on 6 matching bases. Germline-derived CDR1 and CDR2 are SGHDT and YYEEEE. This CDR3 has 13 amino acids. CDR3 sequence reads: CASSHNRRETEYF. Here the CDR3 DNA reads TGTGCCAGCAGCCACAACCGGAGGGAGACCGAGTACTTC.

The chain recombines TRBV20-1 with TRBJ2-3; 10 nucleotides line up with TRBD1. This CDR3 has 19 amino acids. Looked up from germline, CDR1 is DFQATT and CDR2 is SNEGSKA (reference sequence). V was pared by 6 bases and J by 2 bases, with 20 bases of the junction left unmatched. The CDR3 DNA reads as TGCAGTGCAGAACCGGGACAGGGGCAGGTGGGGGGGGCCACAGATACGCAGTATTTT. It yields the protein CSAEPGQGQVGGATDTQYF.

The table lists this clone with many counts. The CDR3 DNA sequence: TGTGCCAGCAGAGCAATTCGGCAGGGGGCCCCCTGGGGCTACACCTTC. It codes for CASRAIRQGAPWGYTF. The rearrangement links TRBV2 to TRBJ1-2; 8 bases are shared with TRBD1. Germline lookup yields CDR1 SNHLY and CDR2 FYNNEI. The CDR3 sequence is 16 residues long. After removal of 6 bases from V and 8 bases from J, the junction contained 17 bases not matched to a gene.

This clone was observed many times. V usage is TRBV30 and J usage is TRBJ1-1; TRBD1 might be the D (5 bases). V was pared by 3 bases and J by 1 base, with 12 bases between. The CDR3 length is 14 residues. Looked up from germline, CDR1 is GTSNPN and CDR2 is SVGIG (reference sequence). The CDR3 loop is CAWRSRGRNTEAFF. Written as DNA, the CDR3 is TGTGCCTGGAGATCGAGGGGTAGGAACACTGAAGCTTTCTTT.

This clone occurred a few times. The chain joins TRBV28 to TRBJ1-6; D not resolved. Per the germline V gene, CDR1 is MDHEN and CDR2 is SYDVKM. Trimming removed 6 bases at V and 4 bases at J, with 10 bases between. CDR3 size: 14 residues. The CDR3 region is CASRGNSYNSPLHF. The CDR3, as DNA: TGTGCCAGCAGGGGGAATTCTTATAATTCACCCCTCCACTTT.

As regards this clone: A junction boundary mismatches the germline segment, possibly from a read error. The gene calls are TRBV11-1 and TRBJ1-5; TRBD1 matches at 9 bases. Germline V gives CDR1 SGHAT, CDR2 FQDESV (reference sequence). The CDR3 length is 17 residues. The CDR3 loop reads CASSLSTGGNRNQPQRF. CDR3 in DNA: TGTGCCAGCAGCTTGTCAACAGGGGGCAATAGAAATCAGCCCCAGCGTTTT.

This clone was seen repeatedly, ten times or more. The gene calls are TRBV28 and TRBJ1-2; D is undetermined. Germline assignment: CDR1 MDHEN and CDR2 SYDVKM. The CDR3 extends over 11 amino acids. The V end was cut by 6 bases, the J end by 8 bases, with 10 bases between. The CDR3 DNA reads TGTGCCAGCAGCCGCCGAGTCGGCTACACCTTC. Translation gives CASSRRVGYTF.

This clone was observed many times. The chain recombines TRBV19 with TRBJ2-2; D is tentatively TRBD1 or TRBD2 (5 bases each). Trimming shortened V by 7 bases and J by 6 bases, and 12 bases separated the two germline ends. CDR3 length: 13 residues. Per germline, CDR1 LNHDA and CDR2 SQIVND (reference sequence). CDR3: CASMWGYAGELFF. CDR3 nucleotide sequence: TGTGCCAGTATGTGGGGGTATGCCGGGGAGCTGTTTTTT.

This chain joins TRBV28 and TRBJ2-1; D is ambiguous. The CDR3 sequence is 11 residues long. CDR1 and CDR2 from the germline V gene are MDHEN and SYDVKM. V lost 6 bases to trimming and J lost 11 bases, with 11 bases between them. In DNA, the CDR3 is TGTGCCAGCAGGGTCCGAAATAAGCAGTTCTTC. Encoded protein: CASRVRNKQFF.

This chain uses TRBV12-3 or TRBV12-4 with TRBJ1-3; no reliable D call. This CDR3 region has 18 residues. Trimming took 0 bases from V and 0 from J, leaving 15 bases between them. The CDR3 bases are TGTGCCAGCAGTTTAGCTTCCGGACGTATGCACTCTGGAAACACCATATATTTT. This codes for CASSLASGRMHSGNTIYF.

This clone was counted at least ten times. The same CDR3 can be traced to other DNA sequences in this sample. The chain has TRBV3-1 and TRBJ2-7; no firm D call. The germline V and J ends were trimmed by 1 base and 4 bases, with 8 bases remaining between them. There are 13 residues in the CDR3. Germline assignment: CDR1 LGHDT and CDR2 YNNKEL (reference sequence). The CDR3 sequence: CASSQVDGYEQYF. The CDR3 DNA reads as TGTGCCAGCAGCCAAGTGGACGGGTACGAGCAGTACTTC.

This clone was observed at least ten times. This chain connects TRBV19 to TRBJ1-2; 8 bases line up with TRBD1. The germline V gene has CDR1 LNHDA and CDR2 SQIVND (reference sequence). J lost 2 bases, V lost 0 bases, and 2 bases had no gene match. The CDR3 runs to 15 residues. CDR3 bases: TGTGCCAGTAGTATAGATGACAGGGGAAACTATGGCTACACCTTC. This sequence encodes CASSIDDRGNYGYTF. Full variable domain (missing parts from reference TRBV19 and TRBJ1-2): DGGITQSPKYLFRKEGQNVTLSCEQNLNHDAMYWYRQDPGQGLRLIYYSQIVNDFQKGDIAEGYSVSREKKESFPLTVTSAQKNPTAFYLCASSIDDRGNYGYTFGSGTRLTVV.

This clone occurred many times. The chain has TRBV28 and TRBJ1-1; no clear D gene. CDR1 and CDR2 (germline): MDHEN, SYDVKM. V lost 7 bases to trimming and J lost 1 base, with 10 bases between them. CDR3 length: 13 amino acids. The CDR3 coding sequence is TGTGCCAGCACGACCAGCTCGAACACTGAAGCTTTCTTT. This encodes CASTTSSNTEAFF.

As for this clone: Because the CDR3 is missing its conserved closing phenylalanine or tryptophan, this is likely a read error. The chain combines TRBV12-3 or TRBV12-4 with TRBJ2-7; D call uncertain. V was shortened by 3 bases and J by 2 bases, with 8 bases between the two germline ends. The CDR3 is 13 amino acids. CDR3 sequence reads: CASSFGMAYEQYS. The CDR3 DNA is TGTGCCAGCAGTTTCGGCATGGCCTACGAGCAGTACTCC.

About this clone: Possible read error: a much larger clone is one base away. The chain joins TRBV20-1 to TRBJ2-1, with 8 bases identical to TRBD1. The CDR3 has 13 residues. The germline gives CDR1 DFQATT, CDR2 SNEGSKA (reference sequence). Germline trimming cut 6 bases from V and 4 bases from J; bases unmatched to any gene: 5. CDR3 amino acids: CSAMGQVYNEQFF. The CDR3 DNA reads as TGCAGTGCCATGGGACAGGTTTACAATGAGCAGTTCTTC.

In the case of this clone: Germline is not matched at one junction end, which may reflect a read error. The chain recombines TRBV28 with TRBJ1-4; 7 bases fit TRBD1. Germline V gene lookup returns CDR1 MDHEN and CDR2 SYDVKM. The CDR3 length is 14 residues. Here the CDR3 reads CASSSKDRNEKLLF. Written as DNA, the CDR3 is TGTGCCAGCAGTTCCAAGGACAGGAATGAAAAACTGCTTTTT.